A single sample gave rise to the 21 T cell receptor beta chains below, sequenced in a study of cytomegalovirus exposure and HLA in healthy donors. The PCR was carried out with 60 Vbeta primers and 13 Jbeta primers. Some clones are missing from TCRdb's copy, which holds only in-frame ones; the method was immunoSEQ multiplex PCR. This repertoire shows approximately 290,000 clones, roughly 80% found once; its top ten account for approximately 0.3%. The sample consisted of PBMCs. The receptors shown here come from a girl aged 2-10 years in good health and CMV-seronegative.

The chain uses TRBV14 and TRBJ1-2; 8 bases fit TRBD1. Germline CDR1 and CDR2: SGHDN and FVKESK. Losses at the gene ends were 4 bases for V and 5 bases for J; bases not matched to a gene: 9. The CDR3 runs 15 residues. DNA for the CDR3: TGTGCCAGCAGCCCCTGGACAGGGCGTGATTATGGCTACACCTTC. It codes for CASSPWTGRDYGYTF.

The chain couples TRBV6-5 to TRBJ2-5; 10 bases agree with TRBD2. The J call may be mistaken, given a closer DNA end match to TRBJ2-7. Germline CDR1 and CDR2: MNHEY and SVGAGI. The CDR3 runs to 14 residues. CDR3 loop: CASSWTSGNYEQYF. The CDR3 nucleotides are TGTGCCAGCAGCTGGACTAGCGGTAACTACGAGCAGTACTTC.

V and J are TRBV4-1 and TRBJ1-1; unclear D gene. Trimming removed 4 bases from V and 0 bases from J, with 15 bases in between. There are 16 residues in the CDR3. Germline CDR1 reads MGHRA; CDR2 reads YSYEKL. CDR3: CASSRRRPPVNTEAFF. CDR3 nucleotide sequence: TGCGCCAGCAGCCGGAGAAGACCCCCAGTGAACACTGAAGCTTTCTTT.

This sequence joins TRBV11-3 and TRBJ2-1; 11 bases are a match to TRBD1. With 1 base clipped from V and 9 bases from J, the junction kept 5 bases outside the gene matches. Germline values: CDR1 SGHNT, CDR2 YENEEA. The CDR3 runs to 15 residues. The CDR3 sequence: CASSLGGTGGGEQFF. Here the CDR3 DNA reads TGTGCCAGCAGCTTAGGGGGGACAGGGGGGGGTGAGCAGTTCTTC.

The chain couples TRBV16 to TRBJ1-5; D may be TRBD1 (5 bases). Germline loops: CDR1 KGHSY, CDR2 FQNENV. CDR3 size: 15 residues. Trimming cost V 4 bases and J 2 bases, with 12 bases left between them. Here the CDR3 DNA reads TGTGCCAGCAGCCCTTTTGGGGGGGGCAATCAGCCCCAGCATTTT. Translating gives CASSPFGGGNQPQHF.

V is TRBV10-3 and J is TRBJ1-2; D is possibly TRBD1 (5 bases). The CDR3 spans 13 residues. Germline V lookup: CDR1 ENHRY, CDR2 SYGVKD. V lost 4 bases and J 8 bases, leaving 14 bases between the germline ends. For the CDR3, the DNA is TGTGCCATCAGTGTCGCAGGGCAGGAGGGCTACACCTTC. It yields the protein CAISVAGQEGYTF.

The CDR3 DNA reads as TGTGCCAGCAAACCTGGGGAGGTCCGTGGCTACACCTTC. Translating it yields CASKPGEVRGYTF. The J gene is TRBJ1-2, the V gene TRBV6-5; D unclear. CDR1 is MNHEY, CDR2 SVGAGI, per germline. The CDR3 runs to 13 residues. V shed 7 bases and J shed 7 bases, with 16 bases lying between them.

This clone was observed a few times. The V gene is TRBV5-4, the J gene TRBJ1-1, with unresolved D. The V gene's germline CDR1 is SGHNT and CDR2 YYREEE (reference sequence). The V and J ends lost 0 bases and 5 bases respectively, with 14 bases between them. The CDR3 runs 15 residues. CDR3 amino acids: CASSLGAGGGTEAFF. For the CDR3, the DNA is TGTGCCAGCAGCTTGGGGGCAGGAGGTGGGACTGAAGCTTTCTTT.

The CDR3 region is CASSRTGTVSYNEQFF. The CDR3 DNA sequence: TGCGCCAGCAGCAGGACCGGGACAGTGAGTTACAATGAGCAGTTCTTC. This chain joins TRBV5-1 and TRBJ2-1; 7 nucleotides line up with TRBD1. V lost 4 bases and J lost 4; bases outside the gene matches: 11. This CDR3 contains 16 residues. From germline, CDR1 is SGHRS and CDR2 YFSETQ.

The genes are TRBV19 and TRBJ1-6; TRBD1 aligns across 7 bases. Germline CDR1 and CDR2: LNHDA and SQIVND (reference sequence). CDR3 length equals 14 residues. The J segment lost 5 bases and the V segment lost 5 bases, leaving 3 bases of the junction unmatched. The CDR3 sequence: CASSPTGNNSPLHF. The DNA of the CDR3 is TGTGCCAGTAGTCCGACAGGGAATAATTCACCCCTCCACTTT.

This chain links TRBV10-3 with TRBJ2-1; 12 bases agree with TRBD2. This CDR3 is 15 amino acids long. J lost 7 bases, V lost 10 bases, and 11 bases had no gene match. Germline V lookup: CDR1 ENHRY, CDR2 SYGVKD. In DNA, the CDR3 is TGTGCCAGAGGACATTCCGGGACTAGCGGGAATGAGCAGTTCTTC. It specifies CARGHSGTSGNEQFF.

The chain employs TRBV5-1 and TRBJ2-7, with D perhaps TRBD2 (5 bases). The germline V gene has CDR1 SGHRS and CDR2 YFSETQ. Trimming pared 0 bases from V and 0 bases from J, leaving 10 bases between. This CDR3 region has 15 residues. The CDR3 here is CASSLVSASSYEQYF. In nucleotides, the CDR3 is TGCGCCAGCAGCTTGGTTAGCGCCAGCTCCTACGAGCAGTACTTC.

The chain is built from TRBV2 and TRBJ2-7; the D gene is possibly TRBD2 (6 bases). The CDR3 length is 15 residues. The germline gives CDR1 SNHLY, CDR2 FYNNEI. Between the trimmed V and J ends, which lost 2 bases and 3 bases, there was a span of 14 bases. DNA of the CDR3: TGTGCCAGCAGTGAACAGCTAGCGTCTTTCTACGAGCAGTACTTC. Amino acid sequence: CASSEQLASFYEQYF.

The chain combines TRBV2 with TRBJ2-1; TRBD1 agrees at 8 bases. CDR1 and CDR2 from the germline V gene are SNHLY and FYNNEI. The CDR3 extends over 14 amino acids. V lost 4 bases to trimming and J lost 6 bases; unmatched junction nucleotides: 5. CDR3 coding DNA: TGTGCCAGCAGTGGCCAGGGGGCTGGCAATGAGCAGTTCTTC. This gives the protein CASSGQGAGNEQFF.

In this sample, this clone turned up once. The chain has TRBV6-5 and TRBJ2-5, with D possibly being TRBD1 (6 bases). CDR1 and CDR2 from the germline V gene are MNHEY and SVGAGI. With 5 bases removed from V and 5 bases from J, the gap between germline ends came to 18 bases. This CDR3 spans 15 amino acids. DNA of the CDR3: TGTGCCAGCAGTAAGCGAACAGGGTCAGGGGAGACCCAGTACTTC. Translated: CASSKRTGSGETQYF.

This CDR3 reads CASSFETSGGSTDTQYF. The CDR3, as DNA: TGTGCCAGCAGTTTTGAGACTAGCGGGGGGTCCACAGATACGCAGTATTTT. This sequence joins TRBV28 and TRBJ2-3, with 13 bases aligning to TRBD2. The CDR3 extends over 17 amino acids. V was clipped by 3 bases and J by 2 bases; unmatched bases: 5. Germline CDR1 and CDR2: MDHEN and SYDVKM. Supplemented by reference TRBV28 and TRBJ2-3, the full variable domain reads DVKVTQSSRYLVKRTGEKVFLECVQDMDHENMFWYRQDPGLGLRLIYFSYDVKMKEKGDIPEGYSVSREKKERFSLILESASTNQTSMYLCASSFETSGGSTDTQYFGPGTRLTVL.

This chain joins TRBV28 and TRBJ2-1; 16 positions agree with TRBD2. The germline gives CDR1 MDHEN, CDR2 SYDVKM. V lost 6 bases, J lost 0 bases, and 17 bases stayed unmatched. The CDR3 sequence is 22 residues long. The CDR3 protein is CASSPGLTGLAGGGSSYNEQFF. CDR3 sequence (DNA): TGTGCCAGCAGCCCGGGGCTTACGGGACTAGCGGGAGGGGGCAGCTCCTACAATGAGCAGTTCTTC.

V gene TRBV7-2 combines with J gene TRBJ2-3, with 9 bases identical to TRBD2. This CDR3 comprises 14 residues. The J segment lost 6 bases and the V segment lost 5 bases, leaving 6 bases of the junction unmatched. Per germline, CDR1 SGHTA and CDR2 FQGNSA. The CDR3 DNA sequence: TGTGCCAGCAGCCCGCGGACTAGCGCCGATACGCAGTATTTT. This encodes CASSPRTSADTQYF. The variable domain in full, completed from reference TRBV7-2 and TRBJ2-3, reads GAGVSQSPSNKVTEKGKDVELRCDPISGHTALYWYRQSLGQGLEFLIYFQGNSAPDKSGLPSDRFSAERTGGSVSTLTIQRTQQEDSAVYLCASSPRTSADTQYFGPGTRLTVL.

V gene TRBV7-9 combines with J gene TRBJ1-5; the D is unclear. CDR1 is SEHNR and CDR2 is FQNEAQ in the germline V gene (reference sequence). CDR3 size: 12 residues. Deletions cut 1 base from V and 7 bases from J, with 5 bases between. The CDR3, as DNA: TGTGCCAGCAGCTTAGGGAGCCAGCCCCAGCATTTT. It translates to CASSLGSQPQHF.

V and J are TRBV27 and TRBJ2-3; no firm D call. Trimming took off 4 bases at V and 3 bases at J, with 17 bases between the two ends. Germline-derived CDR1 and CDR2 are MNHEY and SMNVEV (reference sequence). The CDR3 extends over 16 amino acids. CDR3 protein: CASSSSDPGATDTQYF. Here the CDR3 DNA reads TGTGCCAGCAGTTCCTCTGATCCGGGTGCAACAGATACGCAGTATTTT.

The rearrangement links TRBV5-6 to TRBJ2-7; D gene ambiguous. The CDR3 covers 14 residues. V was clipped by 0 bases and J by 6 bases, with 13 bases between them. The germline CDR1 and CDR2 sequences are SGHDT and YYEEEE. CDR3 nucleotide sequence: TGTGCCAGCAGCTTGGGTGGCAGAATTGGCGAGCAGTACTTC. Encoded protein: CASSLGGRIGEQYF.